Below are 20 T cell receptor beta chains sequenced from a single sample in a study of blood T cells in healthy people across ages. Together with a sample-barcoded 5' primer, a J-beta primer mix was included in a second PCR lasting 7 to 11 cycles. TCRdb analysed the 5' RACE reads with MiXCR anew, one entry per CDR3 protein. The repertoire holds some 710,000 distinct CDR3 sequences, with 22% as singletons. The material sequenced was blood. The receptors come from a man between 65 and 85 years old in good health.

The sample holds a few counts of this clonotype. The chain has TRBV20-1 and TRBJ2-5; D remains ambiguous. Germline assignment: CDR1 DFQATT and CDR2 SNEGSKA (reference sequence). V was trimmed by 1 base and J by 5 bases, leaving 11 bases between them. The CDR3 loop spans 13 amino acids. In nucleotides, the CDR3 is TGCAGTGCTAGAGGGTCACCCTCGGAGACCCAGTACTTC. Encoded protein: CSARGSPSETQYF.

Only a few counts were recorded for this clonotype. This rearrangement joins TRBV28 to TRBJ2-1, with 7 bases fitting TRBD2. Trimming cost V 7 bases and J 6 bases; bases outside gene matches: 15. CDR3 length: 16 amino acids. CDR1 is MDHEN and CDR2 is SYDVKM in the germline V gene. Here the CDR3 reads CASTMLWGGAANEQFF. Written as DNA, the CDR3 is TGTGCCAGCACCATGCTTTGGGGGGGAGCAGCCAATGAGCAGTTCTTC.

This clonotype was recorded many times. The CDR3 coding sequence is TGTGCCAGCAGCGCGGGACTTTTTGGCTACACCTTC. It specifies CASSAGLFGYTF. V gene TRBV7-6 combines with J gene TRBJ1-2; TRBD1 is a possible D gene (5 bases). CDR1 is SGHVS, CDR2 FNYEAQ, per germline. The V end lost 5 bases, the J end lost 7 bases, and 11 bases lay between the germline ends. CDR3 length: 12 residues. Together with reference TRBV7-6 and TRBJ1-2, the CDR3 gives the full variable domain: GAGVSQSPRYKVTKRGQDVALRCDPISGHVSLYWYRQALGQGPEFLTYFNYEAQQDKSGLPNDRFSAERPEGSISTLTIQRTEQRDSAMYRCASSAGLFGYTFGSGTRLTVV.

This clonotype was counted once. At one end the junction does not follow the germline gene, possibly because of a read error. The rearrangement joins TRBV12-5 to TRBJ2-3, with TRBD1 matching 9 bases. Germline V gene data show CDR1 as LGHNT and CDR2 as FRNRAP. The CDR3 runs to 14 residues. The CDR3 DNA is TGTGCTAGTGGCCCAGACTGGGACAGGGATACGCAGTCTTTT. Translating it yields CASGPDWDRDTQSF. Together with reference TRBV12-5 and TRBJ2-3, the CDR3 gives the full variable domain: DARVTQTPRHKVTEMGQEVTMRCQPILGHNTVFWYRQTMMQGLELLAYFRNRAPLDDSGMPKDRFSAEMPDATLATLKIQPSEPRDSAVYFCASGPDWDRDTQSFGPGTRLTVL.

There are a few counts of this clonotype. The chain links TRBV19 to TRBJ2-7, with 10 nucleotides matching TRBD1. This CDR3 is built from 14 residues. CDR1 and CDR2 from the germline V gene are LNHDA and SQIVND (reference sequence). Trimming at V came to 4 bases and at J to 2 bases, leaving 2 bases not matched to a gene. This CDR3 is CASSRDRGTYEQYF. The CDR3, as DNA: TGTGCCAGTAGTAGGGACAGGGGCACCTACGAGCAGTACTTC.

In its sample, this clonotype was seen many times. V is TRBV7-9 and J is TRBJ1-1; no clear D. This CDR3 has 15 amino acids. The V gene lost 3 bases and the J gene lost 4 bases, with 15 bases spanning the gap. CDR1 SEHNR and CDR2 FQNEAQ come from the germline V gene (reference sequence). The CDR3 sequence: CASSFYPGLGTEAFF. DNA of the CDR3: TGTGCCAGCAGCTTTTATCCGGGTCTGGGCACTGAAGCTTTCTTT.

The chain uses TRBV6-5 and TRBJ2-2; tentative D call: TRBD1 (6 bases). The CDR3 contains 14 residues. Germline V gene lookup returns CDR1 MNHEY and CDR2 SVGAGI. Trimming took 0 bases from V and 4 from J, leaving 6 bases between them. The CDR3 loop is CASSYSGATGELFF. CDR3 nucleotide sequence: TGTGCCAGCAGTTACTCGGGGGCCACCGGGGAGCTGTTTTTT.

The table lists this clonotype with a few counts. The chain recombines TRBV3-1 with TRBJ2-3; maybe TRBD2 (6 bases). The CDR3 contains 15 residues. Trimming shortened V by 0 bases and J by 3 bases, and 10 bases separated the two germline ends. Per the germline V gene, CDR1 is LGHDT and CDR2 is YNNKEL (reference sequence). The CDR3 region has the DNA TGTGCCAGCAGCCAAGAGGCGGGACCTACAGATACGCAGTATTTT. Amino acids: CASSQEAGPTDTQYF.

The rearrangement joins TRBV2 to TRBJ2-7; 12 nucleotides line up with TRBD2. The J call may be in error: the DNA end matches TRBJ2-1 better. Germline V gives CDR1 SNHLY, CDR2 FYNNEI. The CDR3 extends over 16 amino acids. The CDR3 here is CASSSLAGGRLNEQFF. For the CDR3, the DNA is TGTGCCAGCAGTAGTCTAGCGGGGGGGCGTTTAAATGAGCAGTTCTTC.

This clonotype has just a few counts. The chain uses TRBV20-1 and TRBJ1-6, with D maybe TRBD1 (5 bases). The CDR3 loop spans 14 amino acids. The V gene's germline CDR1 is DFQATT and CDR2 SNEGSKA (reference sequence). The V and J ends lost 0 bases and 9 bases respectively, with 12 bases between them. The DNA of the CDR3 is TGCAGTGCTAGAGATCTGGGAGGGGCTTCACCCCTCCACTTT. It translates to CSARDLGGASPLHF.

This chain links TRBV29-1 with TRBJ1-3; TRBD1 matches 8 bases. J gave up 3 bases and V 4 bases, and 8 bases lay outside the gene matches. The length of the CDR3 is 15 residues. The germline CDR1 and CDR2 sequences are SQVTM and ANQGSEA. The CDR3 here is CSVGQGGTGGNTIYF. The CDR3 DNA reads TGCAGCGTTGGACAAGGAGGGACAGGTGGAAACACCATATATTTT.

A few counts support this clonotype. The chain combines TRBV10-2 with TRBJ2-4; no firm D call. Germline loops: CDR1 WSHSY, CDR2 SAAADI. V dropped 6 bases and J dropped 4 bases, with 10 bases sitting between them. The CDR3 is 13 amino acids. The CDR3 region has the DNA TGCGCCAGCAGGTCAATCGGGAAAAACATTCAGTACTTC. This gives the protein CASRSIGKNIQYF.

This clonotype was picked up many times. This chain connects TRBV29-1 to TRBJ2-4; tentative D call: TRBD2 (5 bases). V was shortened by 5 bases and J by 2 bases, with 10 bases between the two germline ends. Germline V gene lookup returns CDR1 SQVTM and CDR2 ANQGSEA. The CDR3 has 13 amino acids. CDR3 residues: CSVRTGSKNIQYF. CDR3 nucleotides: TGCAGCGTTCGAACGGGATCCAAAAACATTCAGTACTTC.

This clonotype was counted a few times. The V and J genes are TRBV12-3 or TRBV12-4 and TRBJ2-5, with D unclear. This CDR3 spans 13 amino acids. V gave up 6 bases and J gave up 3 bases, with 11 bases separating them. The CDR3 coding sequence is TGTGCCAGCAGCTGGGTTGGGGAAGAGACCCAGTACTTC. It specifies CASSWVGEETQYF.

This clonotype turned up a few times. This chain uses TRBV20-1 with TRBJ2-5; no reliable D call. The DNA matches TRBJ2-1 better at its end, which makes the J call doubtful. The V gene's germline CDR1 is DFQATT and CDR2 SNEGSKA (reference sequence). The length of the CDR3 is 15 residues. In nucleotides, the CDR3 is TGCAGTGCTAGAGATTGGGCCTCGAGCTACAATGAGCAGTTCTTC. This codes for CSARDWASSYNEQFF.

This clonotype was seen repeatedly, ten times or more. This chain's CDR3 is CSARDRGYGYTF. As DNA, the CDR3 is TGCAGTGCTAGAGATCGCGGCTATGGCTACACCTTC. The chain employs TRBV20-1 and TRBJ1-2; D unresolved. Germline assignment: CDR1 DFQATT and CDR2 SNEGSKA (reference sequence). The CDR3 runs to 12 residues. Trimming stripped 0 bases from V and 4 bases from J, with 6 bases between.

This clonotype was observed a handful of times. The chain joins TRBV7-2 to TRBJ2-1; TRBD2 might be the D (5 bases). V was trimmed by 2 bases and J by 8 bases, leaving 16 bases between them. CDR3 size: 15 residues. Germline values: CDR1 SGHTA, CDR2 FQGNSA. The CDR3 DNA reads TGTGCCAGCAGCTTAAGAGCGGACGGACGGCATGAGCAGTTCTTC. It specifies CASSLRADGRHEQFF.

This clonotype was detected many times. The chain carries TRBV5-1 and TRBJ2-1, with D possibly called TRBD1 or TRBD2 (6 bases each). The V gene's germline CDR1 is SGHRS and CDR2 YFSETQ. The V end lost 5 bases, the J end lost 2 bases, and 11 bases lay between the germline ends. This CDR3 comprises 14 residues. The DNA for the CDR3 is TGCGCCAGCAGGGAGGGGGAGACCTACAATGAGCAGTTCTTC. Translating it yields CASREGETYNEQFF.

The CDR3 region is CASSEDSARGETQYF. CDR3 DNA sequence: TGTGCCAGCAGTGAGGACAGTGCGAGGGGAGAGACCCAGTACTTC. This chain links TRBV6-2 or TRBV6-3 with TRBJ2-5; D may be TRBD1 (6 bases). There are 15 residues in the CDR3. Germline loops: CDR1 MNHEY, CDR2 SVGEGT. Trimming left V 5 bases short and J 4 bases short, with 17 bases between.

This clonotype was seen a few times. J is TRBJ2-3 and V is TRBV5-6; TRBD2 matches 10 bases. The CDR3 spans 16 residues. Trimming at V came to 0 bases and at J to 4 bases, leaving 5 bases not matched to a gene. Germline V gene lookup returns CDR1 SGHDT and CDR2 YYEEEE. CDR3 coding DNA: TGTGCCAGCAGCTTGGAGCGGGGGGGCCACGCAGATACGCAGTATTTT. Protein product: CASSLERGGHADTQYF.